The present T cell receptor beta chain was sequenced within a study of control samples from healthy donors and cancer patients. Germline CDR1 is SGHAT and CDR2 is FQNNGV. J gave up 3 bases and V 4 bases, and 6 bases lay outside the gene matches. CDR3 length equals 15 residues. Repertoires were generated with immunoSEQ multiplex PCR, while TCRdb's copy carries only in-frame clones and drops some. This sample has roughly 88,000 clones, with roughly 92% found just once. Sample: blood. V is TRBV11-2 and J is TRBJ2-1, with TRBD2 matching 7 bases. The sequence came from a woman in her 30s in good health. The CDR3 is CASSSTSVGYNEQFF. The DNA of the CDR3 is TGTGCCAGCAGCTCCACTAGCGTAGGCTACAATGAGCAGTTCTTC.